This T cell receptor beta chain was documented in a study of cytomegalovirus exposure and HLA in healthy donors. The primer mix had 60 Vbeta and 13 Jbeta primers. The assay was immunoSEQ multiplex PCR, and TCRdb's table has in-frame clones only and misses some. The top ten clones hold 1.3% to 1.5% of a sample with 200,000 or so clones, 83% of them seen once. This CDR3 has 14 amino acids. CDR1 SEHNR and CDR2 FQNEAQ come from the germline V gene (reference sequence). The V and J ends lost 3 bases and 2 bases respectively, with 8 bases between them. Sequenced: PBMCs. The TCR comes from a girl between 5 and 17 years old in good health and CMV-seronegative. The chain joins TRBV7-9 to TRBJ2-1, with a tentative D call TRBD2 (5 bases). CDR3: CASSFSGAYNEQFF. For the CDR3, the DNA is TGTGCCAGCAGCTTCTCCGGGGCCTACAATGAGCAGTTCTTC. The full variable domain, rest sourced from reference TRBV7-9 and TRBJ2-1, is DTGVSQNPRHKITKRGQNVTFRCDPISEHNRLYWYRQTLGQGPEFLTYFQNEAQLEKSRLLSDRFSAERPKGSFSTLEIQRTEQGDSAMYLCASSFSGAYNEQFFGPGTRLTVL.